These T cell receptor beta chains were read from a single sample in a study of early T cells in non-severe SARS-CoV-2 infection. Each CDR3 protein gets one entry after TCRdb re-called the 5' RACE reads with MiXCR. This table has some 97,000 distinct CDR3 sequences, 8% to 13% appearing once. The sequencing used whole blood, collected at baseline. The origin of the receptors is an adult who was a healthcare worker with PCR-confirmed SARS-CoV-2 infection or an uninfected control (not recorded which). Both conserved end residues are part of each CDR3. The D gene is left open where the match is weak. Where a row states a size, it is once, few, many or the class of an expanded clone; other rows omit it.

length	V	D	J	size	CDR3	DNA
14	TRBV11-2	-	TRBJ2-7	few	CASSLDGQTYEQYF	TGTGCCAGCAGCTTAGACGGTCAGACCTACGAGCAGTACTTC
13	TRBV2	-	TRBJ2-2	-	CASSAGPHGELFF	TGTGCCAGCAGTGCAGGGCCCCACGGGGAGCTGTTTTTT
14	TRBV4-1	-	TRBJ1-3	many	CASSQVTIGNTIYF	TGCGCCAGCAGCCAAGTGACGATTGGAAACACCATATATTTT
17	TRBV10-1	TRBD2	TRBJ2-3	-	CARWGTSGGEGTDTQYF	TGCGCCAGATGGGGGACTAGCGGAGGAGAAGGCACAGATACGCAGTATTTT
15	TRBV28	TRBD2	TRBJ2-7	few	CASSPSGRAGYEQYF	TGTGCCAGCAGTCCGAGCGGGAGGGCCGGTTACGAGCAGTACTTC
13	TRBV2	-	TRBJ2-5	few	CASSDLAVATQYF	TGTGCCAGCAGTGACTTAGCGGTGGCAACCCAGTACTTC
15	TRBV5-1	-	TRBJ2-7	few	CASSYPPGQSNEQYF	TGCGCCAGCAGCTACCCGCCCGGACAGTCTAACGAGCAGTACTTC
16	TRBV18	-	TRBJ1-5	few	CASSPEAPANNQPQHF	TGTGCCAGCTCACCAGAGGCTCCAGCCAACAATCAGCCCCAGCATTTT
16	TRBV14	TRBD2	TRBJ2-1	few	CASSQAPGTTYNEQFF	TGTGCCAGCAGCCAAGCCCCCGGGACTACCTACAATGAGCAGTTCTTC
14	TRBV20-1	-	TRBJ1-4	many	CSARDLAADEKLFF	TGCAGTGCTAGAGATCTCGCGGCAGACGAAAAACTGTTTTTT
14	TRBV7-2	-	TRBJ2-7	few	CASSLVWPPYEQYF	TGTGCCAGCAGCTTAGTTTGGCCGCCCTACGAGCAGTACTTC
13	TRBV19	-	TRBJ2-7	-	CASSPRGFVEQYF	TGTGCCAGTAGTCCCCGTGGGTTCGTTGAGCAGTACTTC